This entry lists 13 T cell receptor beta chains sequenced from one sample in a study of CD8+CD57+ T cells in acquired aplastic anemia. Genomic DNA constituted the template upon which TCR beta VDJ and CDR3 profiling was performed. In TCRdb, the reads were re-called with MiXCR into one record per CDR3 protein. The sample records under 150,000 distinct CDR3 sequences, around two fifths being singletons. Sequenced: sorted CD4+, CD8+, or CD8+CD57+ T cells (not recorded which) from PBMCs. These TCRs come from a human donor in good health, serving as a control.

The CDR3 coding sequence is TGTGCCAGCAGCCAAGGACCTAATAGCAATCAGCCCCAGCATTTT. It yields the protein CASSQGPNSNQPQHF. The chain uses TRBV2 and TRBJ1-5; no reliable D call. Germline assignment: CDR1 SNHLY and CDR2 FYNNEI. V lost 6 bases and J 0 bases, leaving 12 bases between the germline ends. This CDR3 region has 15 residues.

This sequence joins TRBV19 and TRBJ1-2; D gene uncertain. The germline V gene encodes CDR1 LNHDA and CDR2 SQIVND (reference sequence). The CDR3 is 14 residues long. V was shortened by 2 bases and J by 0 bases, with 7 bases between the two germline ends. CDR3 DNA: TGTGCCAGTAGTATAACATTAGCTAACTATGGCTACACCTTC. Translating it yields CASSITLANYGYTF. The whole variable domain, remainder taken from reference TRBV19 and TRBJ1-2, is DGGITQSPKYLFRKEGQNVTLSCEQNLNHDAMYWYRQDPGQGLRLIYYSQIVNDFQKGDIAEGYSVSREKKESFPLTVTSAQKNPTAFYLCASSITLANYGYTFGSGTRLTVV.

The V gene is TRBV10-2, the J gene TRBJ2-1; D not certain. The CDR3 has 11 residues. Germline loops: CDR1 WSHSY, CDR2 SAAADI. V lost 2 bases and J 7 bases, leaving 3 bases between the germline ends. In nucleotides, the CDR3 is TGCGCCAGCAGTGAGGGAAATGAGCAGTTCTTC. This translates into CASSEGNEQFF.

This clonotype has just a few counts. The CDR3 DNA is TGTGCCATCAGTGACTGGGGGGGTTTTTGGGCTGAAGCTTTCTTT. Protein sequence: CAISDWGGFWAEAFF. The chain employs TRBV10-3 and TRBJ1-1, with D possibly matching TRBD1 (5 bases). Trimming shortened V by 3 bases and J by 6 bases, and 17 bases separated the two germline ends. The CDR3 runs 15 residues. CDR1 ENHRY and CDR2 SYGVKD come from the germline V gene.

As to this clonotype: It may be a read error: a sequence one base away is much more abundant. The chain links TRBV5-1 to TRBJ1-1, with 7 bases fitting TRBD1. This CDR3 contains 14 residues. The trim removed 6 bases at V and 4 bases at J, leaving 9 bases unmatched. Germline assignment: CDR1 SGHRS and CDR2 YFSETQ. The CDR3 spells CASNPRQGSTEAFF. CDR3 nucleotide sequence: TGCGCCAGCAACCCGCGACAGGGCTCCACTGAAGCTTTCTTT.

For this clonotype: One junction end disagrees with the germline gene, perhaps due to a read error. This chain links TRBV9 with TRBJ1-4; possible D gene TRBD1, 6 bases. Germline CDR1 and CDR2: SGDLS and YYNGEE. The length of the CDR3 is 14 residues. CDR3 residues: CASGKGTTEEKLVF. The CDR3 coding sequence is TGTGCCAGCGGCAAAGGGACAACCGAAGAAAAACTGGTTTTT.

About this clonotype: This may be a read error: a much more frequent sequence differs by one nucleotide. The V gene is TRBV6-1, the J gene TRBJ1-2; D gene unclear. Germline V gene lookup returns CDR1 MNHNS and CDR2 SASEGT. Trimming left V 2 bases short and J 4 bases short, with 17 bases between. CDR3 size: 16 residues. The chain's CDR3 is CASSELIGCETYGYTF. The DNA for the CDR3 is TGTGCCAGCAGTGAACTGATTGGATGTGAGACCTATGGCTACACCTTC.

This clonotype has ten or more counts. The chain recombines TRBV9 with TRBJ1-6; possible D gene TRBD1, 6 bases. This CDR3 contains 15 residues. Between the trimmed V and J ends, which lost 0 bases and 4 bases, there was a span of 8 bases. Germline lookup yields CDR1 SGDLS and CDR2 YYNGEE. CDR3 DNA sequence: TGTGCCAGCAGCGTAGGGACAGTTTATAATTCACCCCTCCACTTT. This sequence encodes CASSVGTVYNSPLHF.

This chain uses TRBV2 with TRBJ1-2, with TRBD1 matching 8 bases. V shed 6 bases, J shed 8 bases, and the junction held 5 bases outside the gene matches. The V gene's germline CDR1 is SNHLY and CDR2 FYNNEI. The CDR3 consists of 12 residues. The DNA for the CDR3 is TGTGCCAGCAGCAGACAGGGGAGGGGCTACACCTTC. This encodes CASSRQGRGYTF.

J is TRBJ1-3 and V is TRBV30; D might be TRBD1 (6 bases). Trimming stripped 5 bases from V and 0 bases from J, with 20 bases between. Germline V lookup: CDR1 GTSNPN, CDR2 SVGIG (reference sequence). The CDR3 sequence is 17 residues long. CDR3 sequence reads: CAWRKGQWHYSGNTIYF. CDR3 DNA sequence: TGTGCCTGGCGCAAAGGACAGTGGCATTACTCTGGAAACACCATATATTTT.

This chain links TRBV5-1 with TRBJ1-2; TRBD1 might be the D (5 bases). This CDR3 comprises 13 residues. V lost 5 bases to trimming and J lost 3 bases, with 11 bases between them. Per the germline V gene, CDR1 is SGHRS and CDR2 is YFSETQ. In DNA, the CDR3 is TGCGCCAGCAGTTGGGACCACGACTATGGCTACACCTTC. Its translation is CASSWDHDYGYTF.

As concerns this clonotype: This could be a read error, since a much larger clone is one nucleotide away. The chain uses TRBV9 and TRBJ1-5; the D is unclear. Germline lookup yields CDR1 SGDLS and CDR2 YYNGEE. The V end lost 3 bases, the J end lost 2 bases, and 12 bases lay between the germline ends. CDR3 size: 15 residues. The chain's CDR3 is CASSDNLHGNQPQHF. The CDR3, as DNA: TGTGCCAGCAGCGATAACCTTCATGGCAATCAGCCCCAGCATTTT.

The rearrangement links TRBV19 to TRBJ1-5; D call uncertain. Trimming left V 8 bases short and J 2 bases short, with 4 bases between. Germline CDR1 is LNHDA and CDR2 is SQIVND (reference sequence). The CDR3 length is 11 residues. In DNA, the CDR3 is TGTGCCAGTGGTGGCAATCAGCCCCAGCATTTT. It translates to CASGGNQPQHF.